The 14 T cell receptor beta chains below come from one sample, sequenced in a study of metastatic and nonmetastatic thyroid tumors. Among the patients, none had received any treatment before thyroid surgery. With MiXCR, TCRdb called clones anew from the PCR reads. The table lists about 40,000 clones, roughly 13% of them singletons. The source material was blood. These receptors came from a female donor with papillary thyroid cancer or a benign thyroid nodule (not recorded which). Some clones in this sample may be carry-over from other donors' samples.

The table lists this clone with many counts. The V call is TRBV12-3 or TRBV12-4, the J call TRBJ2-1, with D perhaps TRBD1 (7 bases). The V gene lost 6 bases and the J gene lost 4 bases, with 19 bases spanning the gap. The CDR3 runs to 16 residues. The CDR3, as DNA: TGTGCCAGCAGCCCCCGCGGGACAGAGCTATACAATGAGCAGTTCTTC. It yields the protein CASSPRGTELYNEQFF.

This clone was seen at least ten times. This chain uses TRBV5-1 with TRBJ2-5; D remains ambiguous. The CDR3 extends over 13 amino acids. Germline assignment: CDR1 SGHRS and CDR2 YFSETQ. The V gene lost 4 bases and the J gene lost 5 bases, with 12 bases spanning the gap. CDR3 in amino acids: CASSIYSRETQYF. In DNA, the CDR3 is TGCGCCAGCAGCATATACTCGCGGGAGACCCAGTACTTC.

The V gene is TRBV7-8, the J gene TRBJ2-7, with D hard to call. This CDR3 has 13 amino acids. Trimming left V 5 bases short and J 6 bases short, with 14 bases between. The germline gives CDR1 SGHVS, CDR2 FQNEAQ. CDR3 region: CASSRPDTGEQYF. CDR3 nucleotide sequence: TGTGCCAGCAGCCGTCCTGACACGGGCGAGCAGTACTTC. Combining the CDR3 with reference TRBV7-8 and TRBJ2-7 gives the whole variable domain GAGVSQSPRYKVAKRGQDVALRCDPISGHVSLFWYQQALGQGPEFLTYFQNEAQLDKSGLPSDRFFAERPEGSVSTLKIQRTQQEDSAVYLCASSRPDTGEQYFGPGTRLTVT.

This clone showed up many times. The chain employs TRBV7-2 and TRBJ1-6, with D hard to call. The germline V and J ends were trimmed by 4 bases and 2 bases, with 0 bases remaining between them. The CDR3 sequence is 12 residues long. The germline V gene encodes CDR1 SGHTA and CDR2 FQGNSA. For the CDR3, the DNA is TGTGCCAGCAGCTCCTATAATTCACCCCTCCACTTT. Amino acid sequence: CASSSYNSPLHF.

The sample holds many counts of this clone. The chain links TRBV20-1 to TRBJ2-4, with TRBD2 identical over 7 bases. Trimming cost V 6 bases and J 0 bases; bases outside gene matches: 5. The CDR3 is 14 residues long. The germline V gene has CDR1 DFQATT and CDR2 SNEGSKA (reference sequence). Here the CDR3 reads CSALIAGAKNIQYF. The CDR3 coding sequence is TGCAGTGCCCTGATAGCGGGAGCCAAAAACATTCAGTACTTC.

This clone was found many times. The rearrangement uses TRBV20-1 and TRBJ1-2; D call uncertain. V lost 1 base and J 1 base, leaving 10 bases between the germline ends. This CDR3 region has 14 residues. Germline CDR1 is DFQATT and CDR2 is SNEGSKA (reference sequence). This CDR3 is CSARVPDSNYGYTF. The CDR3 DNA is TGCAGTGCTAGAGTGCCCGATAGTAACTATGGCTACACCTTC.

This clone was observed at least ten times. This rearrangement joins TRBV20-1 to TRBJ1-6; TRBD1 is a possible D gene (6 bases). CDR3 size: 15 residues. CDR1 DFQATT and CDR2 SNEGSKA come from the germline V gene (reference sequence). V gave up 6 bases and J gave up 8 bases, with 20 bases separating them. The CDR3 reads CSAETAGHRYSPLHF. As DNA, the CDR3 is TGCAGTGCAGAAACAGCGGGACATCGGTATTCACCCCTCCACTTT.

The table lists this clone with many counts. This chain connects TRBV24-1 to TRBJ2-3; D is undetermined. CDR1 and CDR2 (germline): KGHDR, SFDVKD. V lost 10 bases, J lost 2 bases, and 18 bases lay in between. The CDR3 is 15 amino acids. This CDR3 is CATSPAGAYTDTQYF. The CDR3, as DNA: TGTGCCACTTCCCCGGCCGGCGCTTACACAGATACGCAGTATTTT.

This clone was observed many times. This sequence may be a read error, since a much larger clone differs from it by one base. The rearrangement links TRBV5-1 to TRBJ2-3, with TRBD2 identical over 9 bases. The CDR3 runs 14 residues. From germline, CDR1 is SGHRS and CDR2 YFSETQ. CDR3 protein: CASRDSGRTDTQCF. CDR3 nucleotides: TGCGCCAGCAGAGATAGCGGGAGAACAGATACGCAGTGTTTT.

This clone has just a few counts. The chain links TRBV6-2 or TRBV6-3 to TRBJ2-7; 7 bases are a match to TRBD1. The V gene's germline CDR1 is MNHEY and CDR2 SVGEGT. This CDR3 spans 13 amino acids. V gave up 2 bases and J gave up 5 bases; unmatched junction bases: 3. The CDR3 sequence is CASSYNRGHEQYF. Written as DNA, the CDR3 is TGTGCCAGCAGTTACAACAGGGGACACGAGCAGTACTTC.

The chain joins TRBV19 to TRBJ2-3, with TRBD2 matching over 13 bases. The CDR3 has 16 amino acids. J was trimmed by 0 bases and V by 8 bases; bases with no gene match: 5. CDR1 and CDR2 from the germline V gene are LNHDA and SQIVND (reference sequence). CDR3 amino acids: CASALLAGGSTDTQYF. The CDR3 region has the DNA TGTGCCAGTGCCTTACTAGCGGGAGGGAGCACAGATACGCAGTATTTT.

This clone was counted between two and nine times. This sequence joins TRBV15 and TRBJ1-2; 9 nucleotides agree with TRBD1. J gave up 7 bases and V 3 bases, and 3 bases lay outside the gene matches. Per the germline V gene, CDR1 is LNHNV and CDR2 is YYDKDF (reference sequence). This CDR3 spans 13 amino acids. This CDR3 is CATSRDRGSGYTF. For the CDR3, the DNA is TGTGCCACCAGCAGGGACAGGGGTTCTGGCTACACCTTC. The variable domain in full, with the rest retrieved from reference TRBV15 and TRBJ1-2, is DAMVIQNPRYQVTQFGKPVTLSCSQTLNHNVMYWYQQKSSQAPKLLFHYYDKDFNNEADTPDNFQSRRPNTSFCFLDIRSPGLGDTAMYLCATSRDRGSGYTFGSGTRLTVV.

With respect to this clone: It may be a read error: a sequence one base away is much more abundant. This chain joins TRBV3-1 and TRBJ2-1; perhaps TRBD1 as D (5 bases). The germline V and J ends were trimmed by 2 bases and 10 bases, with 18 bases remaining between them. Germline V gene data show CDR1 as LGHDT and CDR2 as YNNKEL (reference sequence). This CDR3 spans 15 amino acids. CDR3: CASSQMPGSLEEQFF. The CDR3, as DNA: TGTGCCAGCAGCCAAATGCCAGGGTCCCTTGAGGAGCAGTTCTTC.

Many counts were recorded for this clone. V is TRBV5-1 and J is TRBJ1-2; 8 bases fit TRBD1. Germline values: CDR1 SGHRS, CDR2 YFSETQ. J gave up 8 bases and V 3 bases, and 6 bases lay outside the gene matches. The CDR3 is 13 amino acids. This CDR3 reads CASSWGDRRGYTF. In DNA form, the CDR3 reads TGCGCCAGCAGCTGGGGGGACAGGAGGGGCTACACCTTC.